Presented here are 2 T cell receptor beta chains from one specimen sequenced in a study of blood T cell repertoires in COVID-19. Only in-frame clones appear in the TCRdb table, and some are missing; sequencing was by immunoSEQ multiplex PCR. The table lists approximately 170,000 clones, around four fifths of them singletons, with roughly 19% in the top ten. The sequenced material came from peripheral blood. The receptors originated from a woman in her 70s who had recovered from COVID-19.

The gene calls are TRBV7-9 and TRBJ1-1; 7 bases align to TRBD1. CDR3 length equals 14 residues. Trimming removed 5 bases from V and 4 bases from J; junction bases left unmatched: 7. The V gene's germline CDR1 is SEHNR and CDR2 FQNEAQ (reference sequence). CDR3 nucleotides: TGTGCCAGCAGCGAAACAGGGGCCGGCACTGAAGCTTTCTTT. Protein sequence: CASSETGAGTEAFF. The full variable domain, completed using reference TRBV7-9 and TRBJ1-1, is DTGVSQNPRHKITKRGQNVTFRCDPISEHNRLYWYRQTLGQGPEFLTYFQNEAQLEKSRLLSDRFSAERPKGSFSTLEIQRTEQGDSAMYLCASSETGAGTEAFFGQGTRLTVV.

This sequence joins TRBV30 and TRBJ1-1, with D hard to call. Trimming removed 5 bases at V and 0 bases at J, with 10 bases between. Germline CDR1 and CDR2: GTSNPN and SVGIG (reference sequence). CDR3 length: 13 amino acids. This CDR3 is CAWGARLNTEAFF. DNA of the CDR3: TGTGCCTGGGGAGCCCGGTTGAACACTGAAGCTTTCTTT.